This T cell receptor beta chain was obtained from a study of blood T cell repertoires in COVID-19 (dated by TCRdb to about 2020). The study in broad terms: The collaborator samples originated in the United States, Italy and Spain and spanned the acute and convalescent phases of COVID-19. Where available, HLA class I and class II types were taken from metadata supplied by the sample provider and were not determined by assay-based typing. Nearly every sample came with metadata listing a de-identified subject ID, COVID-19 status, age in years and sex. The repertoires were made available in a free public database intended to serve as a resource for research on the immune response to SARS-CoV-2. The dataset comprised deeply sampled blood TCRbeta repertoires from subjects exposed to, actively infected with, or recovered from COVID-19. The prospective study material was composed of cDNA or gDNA derived from T cells, B-cell-depleted T cells, or PBMCs. The samples were drawn from two sources: the first 160 participants of the ongoing ImmuneRACE study, and 950 to 1,500 subjects contributed by 6 global collaborators.

Whole blood was collected in K2EDTA tubes by collaborating institutions according to the institutions' own protocols. Collaborator samples were shipped for TCRbeta analysis as frozen whole blood, isolated PBMCs, or DNA extracted from either sample type. Broad study findings and their caveats: Clinical and demographic metadata were provided uncurated, with the amount varying by source and participant.

With regard to this clone: Its target antigen remains unknown. The input lacks base qualities; no much larger clone sits a single base away.

The V end loses 5 bases and the J end loses 4 bases, and a stretch of 12 bases separates them. The CDR1 and CDR2 encoded by the germline V gene are MDHEN and SYDVKM. The CDR3 measures 14 amino acids from cysteine to phenylalanine. Only the CDR3 region is kept as DNA, spanning 42 bases read in frame from base 1. TCRbeta CDR3 regions were amplified from genomic DNA by means of the immunoSEQ Assay, a bias-controlled multiplex PCR. In the original analysis: Nucleated cell counts per sample were estimated from amplification of reference gene primers within the assay. Sequence reads were collapsed and filtered to measure the absolute abundance of every unique TCRbeta CDR3 rearrangement. For each sample, productive Simpson clonality was calculated by taking the square root of Simpson's diversity index across productive rearrangements. This is the immuneACCESS table as TCRdb keeps it, with only in-frame sequences that have V and J called. A part of the clones is gone; compared with another copy, unresolved V genes explain less than half, and the rest is unexplained. V, J and clone size are taken as reported in that table, and D and trimming were inferred from the DNA itself. A total of approximately 190,000 clones appear in this sample, approximately 86% of them only once. Of the sample, about 2.1% falls within the top ten clones.

The sequence was obtained from a man between 65 and 79 years old with active or convalescent COVID-19. The sequence is built from TRBV28 and TRBJ1-5, and perhaps TRBD1 as D gene, on 6 matching bases. Sequencing used peripheral blood. The CDR3 here reads CASSPGTPNQPQHF. The nucleotide sequence reads TGTGCCAGCAGTCCCGGGACACCTAATCAGCCCCAGCATTTT.